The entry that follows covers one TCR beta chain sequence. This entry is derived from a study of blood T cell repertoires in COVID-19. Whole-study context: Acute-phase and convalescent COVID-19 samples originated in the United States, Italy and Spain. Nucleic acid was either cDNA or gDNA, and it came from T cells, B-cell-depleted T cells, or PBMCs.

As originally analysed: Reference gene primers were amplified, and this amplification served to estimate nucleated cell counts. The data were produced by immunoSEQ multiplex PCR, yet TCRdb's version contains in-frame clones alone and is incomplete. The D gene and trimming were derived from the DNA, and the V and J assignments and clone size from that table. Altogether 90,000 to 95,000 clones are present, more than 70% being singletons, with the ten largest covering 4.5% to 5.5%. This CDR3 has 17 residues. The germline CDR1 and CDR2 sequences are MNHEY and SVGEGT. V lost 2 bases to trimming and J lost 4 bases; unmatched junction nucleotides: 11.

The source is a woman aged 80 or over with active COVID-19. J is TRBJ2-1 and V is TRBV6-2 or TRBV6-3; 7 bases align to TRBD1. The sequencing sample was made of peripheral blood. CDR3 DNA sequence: TGTGCCAGCAGTTACCTCAACCTGGACAGGTCATACAATGAGCAGTTCTTC. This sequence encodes CASSYLNLDRSYNEQFF.